This T cell receptor beta chain was profiled in a study of T cell repertoires in cytomegalovirus infection. About the research overall: Evidence of both CMV infection and a matching HLA type came from public TCR beta signatures. Overall study findings and caveats: The response measured ex vivo was dominated by TCR beta clonotypes (HLA-C-restricted and CMV-specific). Based on cumulative public TCR beta family frequency, carriers of CMV plus the relevant HLA were identified.

V was pared by 4 bases and J by 7 bases, with 11 bases between. CDR1 SGHAT and CDR2 FQNNGV come from the germline V gene. The CDR3 length is 13 residues. Each CDR3 protein is one row after TCRdb ran MiXCR on the reads. The sample has 300,000 to 450,000 distinct CDR3 sequences; roughly 20% are singletons. As regards this clonotype: Antigen specificity is unknown.

Specimen: PBMCs. The clonotype originates from a human donor in good health (CMV status not recorded). Some clones in this sample may be carry-over from other donors' samples. The rearrangement joins TRBV11-2 to TRBJ2-1; D perhaps matches TRBD2 (6 bases). CDR3 in amino acids: CASSSRLENEQFF. The CDR3 DNA reads as TGTGCCAGCAGCTCCCGACTAGAAAATGAGCAGTTCTTC.